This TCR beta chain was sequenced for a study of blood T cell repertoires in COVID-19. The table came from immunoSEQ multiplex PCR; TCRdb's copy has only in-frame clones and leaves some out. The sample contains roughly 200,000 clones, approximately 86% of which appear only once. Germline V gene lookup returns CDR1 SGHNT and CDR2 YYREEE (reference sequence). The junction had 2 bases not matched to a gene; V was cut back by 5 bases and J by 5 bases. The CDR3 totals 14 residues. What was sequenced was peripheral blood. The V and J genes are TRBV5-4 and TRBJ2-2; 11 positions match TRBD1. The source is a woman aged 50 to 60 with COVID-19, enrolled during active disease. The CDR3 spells CASSRDRGTGELFF. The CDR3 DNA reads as TGTGCCAGCAGTCGGGACAGGGGGACCGGGGAGCTGTTTTTT. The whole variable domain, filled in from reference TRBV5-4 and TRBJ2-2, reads ETGVTQSPTHLIKTRGQQVTLRCSSQSGHNTVSWYQQALGQGPQFIFQYYREEENGRGNFPPRFSGLQFPNYSSELNVNALELDDSALYLCASSRDRGTGELFFGEGSRLTVL.